These 2 T cell receptor beta chains originate from one sample sequenced in a study of regulatory T cells in long-lasting Graves disease. Time point indicated: persistent/refractory GD, antithyroid drugs over 5 years with positive TRAb. From RNA extracted from PBMCs, the TCR library was made. Investigators prepared the TCR beta libraries by applying iRepertoire HTBI primers and Arm-PCR of CDR3 regions. TCRdb recomputed calls from the multiplex PCR reads with MiXCR, one row per CDR3 protein. The table includes some 330,000 distinct CDR3 sequences, more than 20% detected once. Material: peripheral blood mononuclear cells (PBMCs), obtained when the disease was refractory, from a patient treated with antithyroid drugs. These receptors were collected from a middle-aged woman with Graves disease.

Ten or more counts support this clonotype. The J gene is TRBJ2-5, the V gene TRBV9; D unresolved. V lost 4 bases and J lost 5, with 6 bases in between. The CDR3 has 11 amino acids. Germline V gives CDR1 SGDLS, CDR2 YYNGEE. CDR3 region: CASSSSETQYF. Written as DNA, the CDR3 is TGTGCCAGCAGCTCGAGCGAGACCCAGTACTTC.

This clonotype occurred many times. The V call is TRBV7-8, the J call TRBJ2-5, with 12 bases that match TRBD2. V dropped 1 base and J dropped 5; count of bases not matched to a gene: 5. Germline V gives CDR1 SGHVS, CDR2 FQNEAQ. The CDR3 extends over 16 amino acids. In nucleotides, the CDR3 is TGTGCCAGCAGCTTAGACCGGACTAGCGGGACCGAGACCCAGTACTTC. Amino acids: CASSLDRTSGTETQYF.